The 23 T cell receptor beta chains given below trace back to one sample, sequenced in a study of T cells after yellow fever vaccination (dated by TCRdb to about 2019). Read against the paper, the sample's treatment or condition label means: live attenuated yellow fever vaccine strain. Library construction relied on 5' RACE. The instrument given in TCRdb is Illumina NovaSeq 6000. TCRdb reanalyzed the raw reads on its own, using fastp at Q25 for trimming and MiXCR for clone calling, and kept in-frame beta chains. When rows share a CDR3 protein, they turn into one entry using the most common DNA and genes. This sample is represented by about 260,000 distinct CDR3 sequences; approximately 3.6% of them were singletons. Around 19% of the sample lies in the top ten. The specimen was PBMCs, collected 15 days after the yellow fever booster vaccination. All receptors derive from a man aged 18 to 35 who received the YFV17D yellow fever vaccine.

This clonotype was seen at least ten times. The V call is TRBV19, the J call TRBJ1-1, with D hard to call. Trimming cost V 3 bases and J 5 bases, with 10 bases left between them. CDR3 length: 13 residues. CDR1 is LNHDA, CDR2 SQIVND, per germline (reference sequence). The CDR3 here is CASSIVPSTEAFF. The DNA of the CDR3 is TGTGCCAGTAGTATCGTACCTTCGACTGAAGCTTTCTTT.

This clonotype was observed many times. The CDR3 DNA reads TGTGCCAGCAGGACACCCTCTGGAAACACCATATATTTT. Protein product: CASRTPSGNTIYF. V gene TRBV6-5 combines with J gene TRBJ1-3; D is uncertain. This CDR3 region has 13 residues. The V gene lost 6 bases and the J gene lost 0 bases, with 6 bases spanning the gap. Germline V gene sequence: CDR1 MNHEY, CDR2 SVGAGI.

This clonotype was picked up many times. The chain carries TRBV7-9 and TRBJ2-7; D may correspond to TRBD1 or TRBD2 (5 bases each). Looked up from germline, CDR1 is SEHNR and CDR2 is FQNEAQ (reference sequence). This CDR3 has 17 residues. With 5 bases removed from V and 4 bases from J, the gap between germline ends came to 24 bases. The CDR3 loop is CASSQGVGGGGRYEQYV. In nucleotides, the CDR3 is TGTGCCAGCAGCCAAGGGGTTGGTGGAGGAGGTAGATACGAGCAGTACGTC.

This clonotype was observed many times. The rearrangement joins TRBV10-3 to TRBJ2-3; possible D gene TRBD1, 6 bases. Germline V gives CDR1 ENHRY, CDR2 SYGVKD. Deletions cut 0 bases from V and 10 bases from J, with 11 bases between. The CDR3 length is 13 residues. The CDR3 spells CAISESRGRAQYF. CDR3 DNA: TGTGCCATCAGTGAGTCGAGGGGGAGAGCGCAGTATTTT.

This clonotype has ten or more counts. This chain joins TRBV12-3 or TRBV12-4 and TRBJ2-2; 8 positions match TRBD2. This CDR3 comprises 16 residues. Losses at the gene ends were 7 bases for V and 4 bases for J; bases not matched to a gene: 11. CDR3 amino acids: CASTSRGGLTTGELFF. The CDR3 DNA is TGTGCCAGCACCTCCCGGGGGGGGCTTACCACCGGGGAGCTGTTTTTT.

In its sample, this clonotype was seen many times. The gene calls are TRBV3-1 and TRBJ2-7; 7 positions agree with TRBD1. Trimming took 1 base from V and 6 from J; bases not matched to a gene: 3. Germline CDR1 is LGHDT and CDR2 is YNNKEL (reference sequence). This CDR3 spans 13 amino acids. CDR3 in amino acids: CASSQVRQGEQYF. CDR3 DNA: TGTGCCAGCAGCCAAGTAAGACAGGGCGAGCAGTACTTC.

Many counts were recorded for this clonotype. V usage is TRBV6-2 or TRBV6-3 and J usage is TRBJ2-7; TRBD1 matches at 7 bases. The CDR3 runs 13 residues. Per germline, CDR1 MNHEY and CDR2 SVGEGT. Germline trimming cut 8 bases from V and 0 bases from J; bases unmatched to any gene: 4. For the CDR3, the DNA is TGTGCCAGCGGACGACAGGGCTCCTACGAGCAGTACGTC. Residues: CASGRQGSYEQYV.

In this sample, this clonotype turned up many times. This chain joins TRBV4-2 and TRBJ1-2; 9 bases fit TRBD1. The junction had 7 bases not matched to a gene; V was cut back by 1 base and J by 4 bases. CDR1 is LGHNA, CDR2 YNFKEQ, per germline. CDR3 length: 16 amino acids. The CDR3: CASSQATGTGSYGYTF. The CDR3 DNA sequence: TGTGCCAGCAGCCAAGCTACCGGGACAGGGTCCTATGGCTACACCTTC.

This clonotype was observed a few times. The chain recombines TRBV4-3 with TRBJ1-6, with no clear D. This CDR3 comprises 15 residues. Germline V CDR1 and CDR2: LGHNA, YSLEER. V shed 1 base and J shed 7 bases, with 11 bases lying between them. CDR3 DNA: TGCGCCAGCAGCCAAGCTAGGACGGGGAATTCACCCCTCCACTTT. Translation gives CASSQARTGNSPLHF.

This clonotype was counted ten times or more. J is TRBJ1-1 and V is TRBV5-1, with a possible D match to TRBD1 (6 bases). V lost 4 bases to trimming and J lost 1 base, with 11 bases between them. CDR1 SGHRS and CDR2 YFSETQ come from the germline V gene. The CDR3 covers 14 residues. The CDR3 spells CASSLRTANTEAFF. In nucleotides, the CDR3 is TGCGCCAGCAGCCTCCGGACAGCGAACACTGAAGCTTTCTTT.

This clonotype was observed at least ten times. The rearrangement joins TRBV7-9 to TRBJ2-2, with TRBD1 matching 10 bases. Germline CDR1 and CDR2: SEHNR and FQNEAQ (reference sequence). CDR3 length: 16 amino acids. J gave up 7 bases and V 5 bases, and 10 bases lay outside the gene matches. CDR3 region: CASSTPGQGNRGELFF. CDR3 bases: TGTGCCAGCAGCACCCCGGGACAGGGGAATCGCGGGGAGCTGTTTTTT.

This clonotype was counted ten times or more. The rearrangement links TRBV20-1 to TRBJ2-1; no reliable D call. With 6 bases removed from V and 2 bases from J, the gap between germline ends came to 20 bases. Germline CDR1 and CDR2: DFQATT and SNEGSKA (reference sequence). The CDR3 is made up of 16 amino acids. CDR3 DNA sequence: TGCAGTGCCCCAAGGATCGCGTCCGGCCCCTACAATGAGCAGTTCTTC. As protein: CSAPRIASGPYNEQFF.

The chain couples TRBV5-5 to TRBJ1-3; weak D call: TRBD1 (5 bases). There are 15 residues in the CDR3. V lost 6 bases to trimming and J lost 2 bases, with 15 bases between them. From germline, CDR1 is SGHKS and CDR2 YYEKEE (reference sequence). The CDR3 is CASTNSGVPGNTIYF. Written as DNA, the CDR3 is TGTGCCAGCACCAACTCGGGGGTCCCTGGAAACACCATATATTTT.

This clonotype showed up many times. The chain couples TRBV11-1 to TRBJ1-6; unclear D gene. Germline V CDR1 and CDR2: SGHAT, FQDESV (reference sequence). The CDR3 sequence is 18 residues long. V lost 5 bases and J 13 bases, leaving 30 bases between the germline ends. The DNA of the CDR3 is TGTGCCAGCAGCCCCCGGGAAGCCTGGACGTCCGCCAGATCGCCCCTCCACTTT. This encodes CASSPREAWTSARSPLHF.

This clonotype was counted at least ten times. The V call is TRBV7-2, the J call TRBJ2-2, with D possibly TRBD2 on 6 matching bases. CDR3 size: 14 residues. Germline V lookup: CDR1 SGHTA, CDR2 FQGNSA. Trimming removed 5 bases from V and 3 bases from J, with 10 bases in between. This CDR3 is CASSAGLDTGELFF. The CDR3 bases are TGTGCCAGCAGCGCGGGACTCGACACCGGGGAGCTGTTTTTT.

The V gene is TRBV4-2, the J gene TRBJ1-2; maybe TRBD1 (5 bases). Trimming shortened V by 2 bases and J by 6 bases, and 22 bases separated the two germline ends. Germline V gene lookup returns CDR1 LGHNA and CDR2 YNFKEQ. CDR3 size: 17 residues. The CDR3 DNA reads TGTGCCAGCAGCCAATTAACCCGGACACCATTATCGGATGGCTACACCTTC. Translated, it gives CASSQLTRTPLSDGYTF.

This clonotype was counted many times. The V call is TRBV4-2, the J call TRBJ1-2; D remains unclear. This CDR3 comprises 13 residues. CDR1 is LGHNA, CDR2 YNFKEQ, per germline. With 2 bases removed from V and 2 bases from J, the gap between germline ends came to 6 bases. The CDR3: CASSQMKNYGYTF. DNA for the CDR3: TGTGCCAGCAGCCAAATGAAGAACTATGGCTACACCTTC.

The chain has TRBV27 and TRBJ2-5; 9 bases line up with TRBD2. V dropped 4 bases and J dropped 7; count of bases not matched to a gene: 10. The CDR3 loop spans 15 amino acids. Germline V gives CDR1 MNHEY, CDR2 SMNVEV (reference sequence). The CDR3 region has the DNA TGTGCCAGCAGTTCCGGGGTAGCGGGGGTAGTGACCCAGTACTTC. Translation: CASSSGVAGVVTQYF.

This clonotype was counted at least ten times. CDR3 bases: TGTGCCAGCAGCTCCGCTGGGGGCAAAACCGGGGAGCTGTTTTTT. The encoded protein is CASSSAGGKTGELFF. The chain is built from TRBV7-2 and TRBJ2-2, with D perhaps matching TRBD1 (6 bases). V shed 4 bases and J shed 5 bases, with 14 bases lying between them. CDR3 length: 15 residues. The germline gives CDR1 SGHTA, CDR2 FQGNSA.

This clonotype was counted many times. V is TRBV18 and J is TRBJ2-3; D possibly corresponds to TRBD1 (6 bases). From germline, CDR1 is KGHSH and CDR2 LQKENI. The CDR3 consists of 17 residues. Trimming left V 3 bases short and J 1 base short, with 17 bases between. The CDR3 loop reads CASSPVAGALGTDTQYF. The CDR3 DNA reads as TGTGCCAGCTCACCGGTAGCAGGGGCGTTAGGCACAGATACGCAGTATTTT.

In this sample, this clonotype turned up many times. The CDR3 protein is CATSRDAAVGNQPQHF. The CDR3 nucleotides read TGTGCCACCAGCAGAGACGCCGCAGTGGGCAATCAGCCCCAGCATTTT. J is TRBJ1-5 and V is TRBV15; no reliable D call. V lost 0 bases to trimming and J lost 2 bases, with 11 bases between them. The germline gives CDR1 LNHNV, CDR2 YYDKDF (reference sequence). The CDR3 consists of 16 residues.

The rearrangement links TRBV7-9 to TRBJ2-1, with 8 positions matching TRBD1. The CDR3 totals 15 residues. Germline V gives CDR1 SEHNR, CDR2 FQNEAQ (reference sequence). V lost 2 bases and J lost 10; bases outside the gene matches: 10. CDR3 in DNA: TGTGCCAGCAGCTTACTTGACAGGGGCATGGGGGAGCAGTTCTTC. Its translation: CASSLLDRGMGEQFF.

In its sample, this clonotype was seen many times. V is TRBV7-3 and J is TRBJ2-7; TRBD2 agrees at 8 bases. V trimming: 5 bases; J trimming: 0 bases; junction bases outside the gene matches: 6. This CDR3 is built from 15 residues. The germline V gene has CDR1 SGHTA and CDR2 FQGTGA. The CDR3 DNA is TGTGCCAGCAGCCCCCGCGGGGGGTCCTCCTACGAGCAGTACTTC. Its translation is CASSPRGGSSYEQYF. Full variable domain (rest looked up from reference TRBV7-3 and TRBJ2-7): GAGVSQTPSNKVTEKGKYVELRCDPISGHTALYWYRQSLGQGPEFLIYFQGTGAADDSGLPNDRFFAVRPEGSVSTLKIQRTERGDSAVYLCASSPRGGSSYEQYFGPGTRLTVT.